The 26 T cell receptor beta chains listed next were all sequenced from one sample in a study of response to subunit inactivated influenza vaccine. MiXCR, applied by TCRdb to the RT-PCR reads, yields one record per CDR3 protein. The table shows about 190,000 distinct CDR3 sequences, with around 15% occurring only once. The sample was CD8+ T cells sorted from PBMCs, taken around 5 days after vaccination. Source of these receptors: a man aged 45 to 65 who received an inactivated influenza vaccine.

Comment on this clonotype: A single base separates this from a much larger clone, so it may be a read error. This chain links TRBV6-2 or TRBV6-3 with TRBJ2-1; D is undetermined. The V gene lost 0 bases and the J gene lost 6 bases, with 3 bases spanning the gap. CDR1 MNHEY and CDR2 SVGEGT come from the germline V gene. This CDR3 is built from 12 residues. CDR3 loop: CASSYSINEQFF. CDR3 DNA: TGTGCCAGCAGTTACTCGATCAATGAGCAGTTCTTC.

This clonotype was seen only a few times. The V call is TRBV10-3, the J call TRBJ1-5; a possible D gene is TRBD1 (5 bases). CDR1 and CDR2 (germline): ENHRY, SYGVKD. The length of the CDR3 is 13 residues. The V end lost 0 bases, the J end lost 6 bases, and 6 bases lay between the germline ends. The CDR3 nucleotides are TGTGCCATCAGTGAGTCGAGGGGTCAGCCCCAGCATTTT. It yields the protein CAISESRGQPQHF.

The chain combines TRBV7-9 with TRBJ1-1, with 9 bases that match TRBD1. This CDR3 comprises 11 residues. Germline CDR1 is SEHNR and CDR2 is FQNEAQ (reference sequence). V shed 8 bases, J shed 13 bases, and the junction held 8 bases outside the gene matches. The CDR3 here is CASAGTGKIFF. The DNA for the CDR3 is TGTGCCAGCGCGGGGACAGGGAAGATTTTCTTT.

This clonotype has a handful of counts. The J gene is TRBJ2-3, the V gene TRBV7-9; D perhaps matches TRBD2 (5 bases). CDR1 and CDR2 from the germline V gene are SEHNR and FQNEAQ (reference sequence). The length of the CDR3 is 14 residues. Trimming shortened V by 5 bases and J by 0 bases, and 9 bases separated the two germline ends. The CDR3 DNA is TGTGCCAGCAGCACGGGAATAAGCACAGATACGCAGTATTTT. It encodes CASSTGISTDTQYF.

This sequence joins TRBV5-6 and TRBJ2-2; unclear D gene. This CDR3 is built from 14 residues. Germline assignment: CDR1 SGHDT and CDR2 YYEEEE. V lost 3 bases to trimming and J lost 4 bases, with 10 bases between them. DNA of the CDR3: TGTGCCAGCAGCTACGGAACTATCACCGGGGAGCTGTTTTTT. Amino acid sequence: CASSYGTITGELFF. The full variable domain, in which reference TRBV5-6 and TRBJ2-2 provide the parts outside the CDR3, is DAGVTQSPTHLIKTRGQQVTLRCSPKSGHDTVSWYQQALGQGPQFIFQYYEEEERQRGNFPDRFSGHQFPNYSSELNVNALLLGDSALYLCASSYGTITGELFFGEGSRLTVL.

The chain uses TRBV27 and TRBJ2-2; no firm D call. The V and J ends lost 3 bases and 7 bases respectively, with 21 bases between them. The CDR3 length is 17 residues. Germline V gives CDR1 MNHEY, CDR2 SMNVEV (reference sequence). CDR3 loop: CASSLLGQKVVSGELFF. The CDR3 region has the DNA TGTGCCAGCAGTTTGTTGGGCCAAAAGGTGGTTAGCGGGGAGCTGTTTTTT.

This clonotype came up a few times. The chain links TRBV12-3 or TRBV12-4 to TRBJ2-1, with 12 bases aligning to TRBD2. The CDR3 runs 18 residues. V lost 8 bases to trimming and J lost 0 bases; unmatched junction nucleotides: 11. The chain's CDR3 is CASAPDGLAGISYNEQFF. CDR3 bases: TGTGCCAGCGCTCCCGACGGACTAGCGGGGATCTCCTACAATGAGCAGTTCTTC.

This clonotype occurred many times. The chain employs TRBV7-9 and TRBJ2-7; perhaps TRBD1 as D (6 bases). With 8 bases removed from V and 4 bases from J, the gap between germline ends came to 15 bases. This CDR3 is built from 13 residues. Germline V gene lookup returns CDR1 SEHNR and CDR2 FQNEAQ (reference sequence). DNA for the CDR3: TGTGCCAGCGGAACAGGGACACTTTACGAGCAGTACTTC. This translates into CASGTGTLYEQYF.

This clonotype came up a few times. The genes are TRBV6-2 or TRBV6-3 and TRBJ2-1; the D is unclear. This CDR3 is built from 15 residues. Trimming took off 5 bases at V and 0 bases at J, with 11 bases between the two ends. Germline CDR1 is MNHEY and CDR2 is SVGEGT. This CDR3 is CASSHDGSSYNEQFF. The CDR3 region has the DNA TGTGCCAGCAGTCACGACGGTAGCTCCTACAATGAGCAGTTCTTC.

The V call is TRBV7-9, the J call TRBJ1-4; the D is unclear. The CDR3 contains 10 residues. V dropped 10 bases and J dropped 13 bases, with 13 bases sitting between them. Germline values: CDR1 SEHNR, CDR2 FQNEAQ (reference sequence). Here the CDR3 DNA reads TGTGCCATACGAGGTGAAGTACTGTTTTTT. The encoded protein is CAIRGEVLFF.

J is TRBJ2-1 and V is TRBV29-1, with 12 bases identical to TRBD2. Per germline, CDR1 SQVTM and CDR2 ANQGSEA. The CDR3 is 18 residues long. With 3 bases clipped from V and 6 bases from J, the junction kept 15 bases outside the gene matches. Written as DNA, the CDR3 is TGCAGCGTTGAGGAACTAGCGGGGGGAACAAGAAAGATCAATGAGCAGTTCTTC. It specifies CSVEELAGGTRKINEQFF.

The chain employs TRBV6-2 or TRBV6-3 and TRBJ2-5; no clear D. The CDR3 covers 12 residues. Germline CDR1 is MNHEY and CDR2 is SVGEGT. V shed 4 bases and J shed 5 bases, with 8 bases lying between them. CDR3 protein: CASSLPAETQYF. The CDR3 bases are TGTGCCAGCAGTTTACCTGCGGAGACCCAGTACTTC.

V is TRBV7-8 and J is TRBJ2-3; D is ambiguous. The CDR3 extends over 16 amino acids. Germline CDR1 reads SGHVS; CDR2 reads FQNEAQ. Trimming took 2 bases from V and 2 from J, leaving 14 bases between them. CDR3 nucleotide sequence: TGTGCCAGCAGCTTACCGGGTTTGGGAAACACAGATACGCAGTATTTT. Translated, it gives CASSLPGLGNTDTQYF.

The rearrangement uses TRBV28 and TRBJ2-2; 8 bases line up with TRBD2. CDR1 and CDR2 from the germline V gene are MDHEN and SYDVKM. V trimming: 2 bases; J trimming: 3 bases; junction bases outside the gene matches: 2. CDR3 size: 15 residues. CDR3 sequence: CASSLRGGHTGELFF. In DNA form, the CDR3 reads TGTGCCAGCAGTTTACGGGGGGGCCACACCGGGGAGCTGTTTTTT. Combining the CDR3 with reference TRBV28 and TRBJ2-2 gives the whole variable domain DVKVTQSSRYLVKRTGEKVFLECVQDMDHENMFWYRQDPGLGLRLIYFSYDVKMKEKGDIPEGYSVSREKKERFSLILESASTNQTSMYLCASSLRGGHTGELFFGEGSRLTVL.

A few counts support this clonotype. The chain joins TRBV29-1 to TRBJ2-1; 8 bases fit TRBD1. CDR3 size: 14 residues. V was clipped by 2 bases and J by 6 bases; unmatched bases: 6. Germline CDR1 SQVTM, CDR2 ANQGSEA. CDR3 sequence reads: CSVELGQGPNEQFF. The DNA of the CDR3 is TGCAGCGTTGAATTAGGACAGGGACCCAATGAGCAGTTCTTC.

The chain joins TRBV11-2 to TRBJ2-7; 8 nucleotides align to TRBD1. There are 14 residues in the CDR3. V gave up 3 bases and J gave up 2 bases; unmatched junction bases: 3. CDR1 and CDR2 (germline): SGHAT, FQNNGV. CDR3 nucleotides: TGTGCCAGCAGCTTGACAGGGGTAACCTACGAGCAGTACTTC. This translates into CASSLTGVTYEQYF.

This clonotype was counted once. This chain uses TRBV19 with TRBJ2-7, with D perhaps given as TRBD1 or TRBD2 (5 bases each). This CDR3 has 13 residues. The germline CDR1 and CDR2 sequences are LNHDA and SQIVND (reference sequence). The V gene lost 5 bases and the J gene lost 2 bases, with 10 bases spanning the gap. The chain's CDR3 is CASSAGAAYEQYF. CDR3 DNA: TGTGCCAGTAGTGCCGGGGCGGCCTACGAGCAGTACTTC.

The sample holds a few counts of this clonotype. The genes are TRBV12-3 or TRBV12-4 and TRBJ2-7, with 13 bases fitting TRBD2. CDR3 size: 15 residues. V was clipped by 5 bases and J by 7 bases; unmatched bases: 8. The CDR3 is CASSDSTGLAGEQYF. DNA of the CDR3: TGTGCCAGCAGTGACAGTACGGGACTAGCGGGAGAGCAGTACTTC.

This clonotype was counted only a few times. The chain links TRBV7-2 to TRBJ2-7, with 10 bases matching TRBD2. Germline assignment: CDR1 SGHTA and CDR2 FQGNSA. The CDR3 is made up of 15 amino acids. Trimming cost V 4 bases and J 6 bases; bases outside gene matches: 9. Here the CDR3 reads CASSWLAGDLGEQYF. Written as DNA, the CDR3 is TGTGCCAGCAGCTGGCTAGCGGGAGACCTCGGCGAGCAGTACTTC. The full variable domain, its missing parts supplied by reference TRBV7-2 and TRBJ2-7, is GAGVSQSPSNKVTEKGKDVELRCDPISGHTALYWYRQSLGQGLEFLIYFQGNSAPDKSGLPSDRFSAERTGGSVSTLTIQRTQQEDSAVYLCASSWLAGDLGEQYFGPGTRLTVT.

This clonotype was seen a few times. The V call is TRBV28, the J call TRBJ2-7; D is ambiguous. CDR1 is MDHEN and CDR2 is SYDVKM in the germline V gene. V lost 6 bases to trimming and J lost 5 bases, with 8 bases between them. The CDR3 contains 11 residues. The CDR3 sequence: CASSPSHEQYF. The CDR3 DNA follows: TGTGCCAGCAGCCCGTCACACGAGCAGTACTTC. The complete variable domain, with remaining parts taken from reference TRBV28 and TRBJ2-7, reads DVKVTQSSRYLVKRTGEKVFLECVQDMDHENMFWYRQDPGLGLRLIYFSYDVKMKEKGDIPEGYSVSREKKERFSLILESASTNQTSMYLCASSPSHEQYFGPGTRLTVT.

In this sample, this clonotype turned up a few times. This chain connects TRBV7-8 to TRBJ2-2; D is undetermined. The V gene's germline CDR1 is SGHVS and CDR2 FQNEAQ. Trimming cost V 0 bases and J 3 bases, with 8 bases left between them. This CDR3 region has 15 residues. CDR3 coding DNA: TGTGCCAGCAGCTTAGCTAGGTCCTACACCGGGGAGCTGTTTTTT. As protein: CASSLARSYTGELFF.

As regards this clonotype: The junction departs from the called germline gene at one end, perhaps through a read error. V usage is TRBV12-3 or TRBV12-4 and J usage is TRBJ1-4; a possible D gene is TRBD1 (5 bases). The CDR3 extends over 14 amino acids. CDR3 sequence: CASREWGGNEKLLF. Here the CDR3 DNA reads TGTGCCAGCAGGGAATGGGGGGGAAATGAAAAACTGCTTTTT.

This clonotype was detected only a few times. A junction boundary mismatches the germline segment, possibly from a read error. V is TRBV7-9 and J is TRBJ2-2; D might be TRBD2 (5 bases). CDR1 is SEHNR, CDR2 FQNEAQ, per germline (reference sequence). The CDR3 consists of 14 residues. CDR3 DNA sequence: TGTGCCAGCAGCTTAGCAGTGAACACCGGGGAGCTGTCTTTT. It yields the protein CASSLAVNTGELSF.

This clonotype was counted at least ten times. V and J are TRBV12-3 or TRBV12-4 and TRBJ1-5; D unclear. V dropped 3 bases and J dropped 11 bases, with 20 bases sitting between them. CDR3 length equals 15 residues. The CDR3 here is CASSFSGEVGRAQHF. CDR3 sequence (DNA): TGTGCCAGCAGTTTCAGTGGGGAGGTGGGAAGGGCCCAGCATTTT.

This clonotype was seen only a few times. This chain joins TRBV28 and TRBJ2-1; TRBD2 agrees at 11 bases. J gave up 3 bases and V 9 bases, and 4 bases lay outside the gene matches. This CDR3 comprises 14 residues. Germline V gene data show CDR1 as MDHEN and CDR2 as SYDVKM. The CDR3: CASQGLADYNEQFF. CDR3 coding DNA: TGTGCCAGTCAGGGACTAGCGGACTACAATGAGCAGTTCTTC.

About this clonotype: At one boundary the junction diverges from the germline segment, which might be a read error. This sequence joins TRBV7-2 and TRBJ1-2; D unclear. The CDR3 consists of 14 residues. The germline CDR1 and CDR2 sequences are SGHTA and FQGNSA. In nucleotides, the CDR3 is TGTGCCAGCAGCTTAGAAGGCACTGGCTATGACTACACCTTC. It is translated as CASSLEGTGYDYTF. The full variable domain, in which reference TRBV7-2 and TRBJ1-2 provide the parts outside the CDR3, is GAGVSQSPSNKVTEKGKDVELRCDPISGHTALYWYRQSLGQGLEFLIYFQGNSAPDKSGLPSDRFSAERTGGSVSTLTIQRTQQEDSAVYLCASSLEGTGYDYTFGSGTRLTVV.